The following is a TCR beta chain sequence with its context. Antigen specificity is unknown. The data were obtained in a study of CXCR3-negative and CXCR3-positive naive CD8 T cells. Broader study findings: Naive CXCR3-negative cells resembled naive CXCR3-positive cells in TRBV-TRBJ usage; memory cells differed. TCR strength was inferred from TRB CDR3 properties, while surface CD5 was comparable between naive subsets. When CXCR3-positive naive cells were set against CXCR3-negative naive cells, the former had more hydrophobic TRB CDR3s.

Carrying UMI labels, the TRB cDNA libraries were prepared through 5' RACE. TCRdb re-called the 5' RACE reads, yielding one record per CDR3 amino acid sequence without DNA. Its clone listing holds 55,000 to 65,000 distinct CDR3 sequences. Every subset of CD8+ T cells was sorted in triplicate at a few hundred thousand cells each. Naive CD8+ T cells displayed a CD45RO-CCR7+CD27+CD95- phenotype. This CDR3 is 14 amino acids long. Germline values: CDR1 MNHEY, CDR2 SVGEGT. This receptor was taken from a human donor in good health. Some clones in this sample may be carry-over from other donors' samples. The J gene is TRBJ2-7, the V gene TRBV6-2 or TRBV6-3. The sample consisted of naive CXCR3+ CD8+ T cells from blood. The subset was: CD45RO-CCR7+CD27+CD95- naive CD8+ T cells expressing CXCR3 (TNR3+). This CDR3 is CASSYSPPSYEQYF.